This TCR beta chain was profiled in a study of yellow fever vaccine responses in identical twins. General study points: Twins' vaccine T cell responses were reported to seem partly convergent and partly personalized.

One entry per CDR3 protein results from TCRdb running MiXCR on the RT-PCR reads. The data show some 11,000 distinct CDR3 sequences, with over 60% seen just once and about 7% held by the top ten. A few counts support this clonotype. What it binds is not known. This CDR3 comprises 18 residues. V lost 3 bases and J 2 bases, leaving 22 bases between the germline ends. The germline gives CDR1 SGDLS, CDR2 YYNGEE. The source of this sequence is a woman aged 18-29 years who received the yellow fever vaccine. Sequenced material: T cells from blood (PBMCs), unsorted or a sorted subset (not recorded which), taken before or after yellow fever vaccination (not recorded which). The chain combines TRBV9 with TRBJ2-3; D may be TRBD1 (6 bases). The CDR3 sequence is CASSAPLPTGYYTDTQYF. CDR3 DNA sequence: TGTGCCAGCAGCGCCCCATTACCGACAGGTTACTACACAGATACGCAGTATTTT. The variable domain in full, completed from reference TRBV9 and TRBJ2-3, reads DSGVTQTPKHLITATGQRVTLRCSPRSGDLSVYWYQQSLDQGLQFLIQYYNGEERAKGNILERFSAQQFPDLHSELNLSSLELGDSALYFCASSAPLPTGYYTDTQYFGPGTRLTVL.